Listed here are 27 T cell receptor beta chains from one sample, sequenced in a study of cytomegalovirus exposure and HLA in healthy donors. Vbeta (60) and Jbeta (13) primers were used in the PCR. The table came from immunoSEQ multiplex PCR; TCRdb's copy has only in-frame clones and leaves some out. Altogether over 110,000 clones are present, 78% being singletons, with the ten largest covering around 3%. Input material: PBMCs. Every receptor here comes from a female donor in good health and CMV-seronegative.

The chain recombines TRBV5-1 with TRBJ2-3, with 8 nucleotides matching TRBD2. The CDR3 runs 17 residues. V shed 0 bases and J 6 bases; nucleotides not matched to a gene: 12. Per the germline V gene, CDR1 is SGHRS and CDR2 is YFSETQ. The CDR3 sequence: CASSLGRGGRGSDTQYF. In DNA, the CDR3 is TGCGCCAGCAGCTTGGGCCGCGGGGGGCGCGGGAGCGATACGCAGTATTTT.

This clone was found many times. The chain is built from TRBV4-1 and TRBJ1-5; TRBD1 aligns across 7 bases. Germline V gives CDR1 MGHRA, CDR2 YSYEKL. There are 14 residues in the CDR3. V shed 2 bases and J 6 bases; nucleotides not matched to a gene: 4. The CDR3 sequence: CASSQTGVGQPQHF. The CDR3 DNA reads TGCGCCAGCAGCCAAACAGGGGTCGGTCAGCCCCAGCATTTT.

In this sample, this clone turned up a few times. The chain recombines TRBV29-1 with TRBJ2-1; D unresolved. With 3 bases removed from V and 5 bases from J, the gap between germline ends came to 14 bases. The CDR3 totals 14 residues. Germline CDR1 SQVTM, CDR2 ANQGSEA. The CDR3 region has the DNA TGCAGCGTTGAGTCCATTGGAGTTCACAATGAGCAGTTCTTC. Its translation: CSVESIGVHNEQFF.

The DNA of the CDR3 is TGTGCCAGCAGAGATGGCAGGGGATCTAACGAGCAGTACTTC. As protein: CASRDGRGSNEQYF. This rearrangement joins TRBV6-5 to TRBJ2-7; possibly TRBD1 for D (6 bases). Germline lookup yields CDR1 MNHEY and CDR2 SVGAGI. V dropped 6 bases and J dropped 5 bases, with 17 bases sitting between them. The CDR3 is made up of 14 amino acids.

The J gene is TRBJ1-3, the V gene TRBV9; D may be TRBD1 (6 bases). The germline V and J ends were trimmed by 2 bases and 0 bases, with 12 bases remaining between them. CDR3 length: 16 amino acids. Looked up from germline, CDR1 is SGDLS and CDR2 is YYNGEE. The CDR3 sequence is CASSVQQGYSGNTIYF. CDR3 nucleotide sequence: TGTGCCAGCAGCGTCCAACAGGGCTACTCTGGAAACACCATATATTTT.

V gene TRBV6-5 combines with J gene TRBJ1-1; D is unresolved. Germline V gives CDR1 MNHEY, CDR2 SVGAGI. The CDR3 length is 14 residues. V was trimmed by 6 bases and J by 0 bases, leaving 11 bases between them. The CDR3: CASSSGLMNTEAFF. CDR3 sequence (DNA): TGTGCCAGCAGCTCCGGGTTAATGAACACTGAAGCTTTCTTT.

The chain links TRBV27 to TRBJ2-1, with D maybe TRBD1 (5 bases). Trimming took 3 bases from V and 4 from J, leaving 10 bases between them. CDR3 length equals 14 residues. CDR1 MNHEY and CDR2 SMNVEV come from the germline V gene (reference sequence). The CDR3 loop reads CASSFTGPYNEQFF. The CDR3 DNA reads TGTGCCAGCAGTTTTACAGGCCCTTACAATGAGCAGTTCTTC.

This sequence joins TRBV19 and TRBJ1-1; TRBD1 matches 9 bases. The trim removed 3 bases at V and 9 bases at J, leaving 8 bases unmatched. CDR1 LNHDA and CDR2 SQIVND come from the germline V gene (reference sequence). The CDR3 is 14 amino acids. This CDR3 reads CASSIPHRGRKAFF. CDR3 DNA sequence: TGTGCCAGTAGTATCCCCCACAGGGGGCGAAAAGCTTTCTTT. Combining the CDR3 with reference TRBV19 and TRBJ1-1 gives the whole variable domain DGGITQSPKYLFRKEGQNVTLSCEQNLNHDAMYWYRQDPGQGLRLIYYSQIVNDFQKGDIAEGYSVSREKKESFPLTVTSAQKNPTAFYLCASSIPHRGRKAFFGQGTRLTVV.

V gene TRBV10-3 combines with J gene TRBJ2-2, with a tentative D call TRBD1 (5 bases). Germline CDR1 reads ENHRY; CDR2 reads SYGVKD. The V gene lost 4 bases and the J gene lost 0 bases, with 9 bases spanning the gap. The CDR3 contains 15 residues. CDR3 DNA sequence: TGTGCCATCAGTGGCAGGACACCGAACACCGGGGAGCTGTTTTTT. It encodes CAISGRTPNTGELFF.

The rearrangement uses TRBV6-5 and TRBJ1-3; 10 bases line up with TRBD1. Germline CDR1 and CDR2: MNHEY and SVGAGI. V gave up 6 bases and J gave up 2 bases; unmatched junction bases: 1. This CDR3 spans 14 amino acids. The CDR3 spells CASRDRGTGNTIYF. The CDR3 DNA sequence: TGTGCCAGCAGGGACAGGGGGACTGGAAACACCATATATTTT.

This clone was detected only a few times. The chain combines TRBV4-3 with TRBJ1-6; 9 bases map to TRBD1. Looked up from germline, CDR1 is LGHNA and CDR2 is YSLEER. There are 17 residues in the CDR3. V was clipped by 0 bases and J by 7 bases; unmatched bases: 7. The CDR3 DNA is TGCGCCAGCAGCCAAGATTGGGGGACAGGGCACAATTCACCCCTCCACTTT. It codes for CASSQDWGTGHNSPLHF.

V usage is TRBV5-6 and J usage is TRBJ2-1, with D possibly matching TRBD2 (6 bases). CDR3 length: 16 amino acids. The germline CDR1 and CDR2 sequences are SGHDT and YYEEEE. Deletions cut 2 bases from V and 4 bases from J, with 16 bases between. CDR3 loop: CASSFILGGGYNEQFF. The CDR3, as DNA: TGTGCCAGCAGCTTCATCCTAGGCGGAGGGTACAATGAGCAGTTCTTC.

The CDR3 DNA follows: TGCGCCAGCAGCGTCTGGGGCGGGAACACTGAAGCTTTCTTT. Translation gives CASSVWGGNTEAFF. The chain recombines TRBV5-1 with TRBJ1-1; weak D call: TRBD1 (5 bases). Germline-derived CDR1 and CDR2 are SGHRS and YFSETQ. The V end lost 4 bases, the J end lost 1 base, and 11 bases lay between the germline ends. This CDR3 region has 14 residues.

The chain combines TRBV6-5 with TRBJ1-1, with D possibly being TRBD1 (6 bases). The germline gives CDR1 MNHEY, CDR2 SVGAGI. The ends were cut back, 4 bases at V and 0 bases at J, with 15 bases in the middle. There are 16 residues in the CDR3. DNA for the CDR3: TGTGCCAGCAGTTTTTCCAGGGGAGCGATGAACACTGAAGCTTTCTTT. Translation: CASSFSRGAMNTEAFF.

The CDR3 DNA follows: TGTGCCAGCAGCCCCGAGTCGTTCCTAGCGGGAGTTGCTGCCTCCTACGAGCAGTACTTC. Its translation: CASSPESFLAGVAASYEQYF. J is TRBJ2-7 and V is TRBV7-8, with 10 bases matching TRBD2. CDR3 length: 20 residues. With V trimmed by 5 bases and J by 0 bases, 19 bases remained unmatched. CDR1 SGHVS and CDR2 FQNEAQ come from the germline V gene.

The V and J genes are TRBV5-1 and TRBJ1-2; 9 bases are shared with TRBD1. Trimming took 5 bases from V and 2 from J; bases not matched to a gene: 13. In germline, CDR1 is SGHRS, CDR2 YFSETQ. The CDR3 has 17 amino acids. The CDR3 DNA reads as TGCGCCAGCAGATTGACCCGGGGGACAGGGACCAACTATGGCTACACCTTC. Amino acids: CASRLTRGTGTNYGYTF.

V gene TRBV19 combines with J gene TRBJ2-3, with D possibly being TRBD2 (5 bases). Germline V lookup: CDR1 LNHDA, CDR2 SQIVND (reference sequence). The V gene lost 6 bases and the J gene lost 2 bases, with 9 bases spanning the gap. The CDR3 has 13 residues. The CDR3 sequence is CASRSLATDTQYF. In nucleotides, the CDR3 is TGTGCCAGTAGGTCCCTAGCCACAGATACGCAGTATTTT.

The chain couples TRBV28 to TRBJ2-7, with 11 bases aligning to TRBD2. This CDR3 comprises 15 residues. V dropped 5 bases and J dropped 6; count of bases not matched to a gene: 9. Germline V CDR1 and CDR2: MDHEN, SYDVKM. This CDR3 reads CASSGVAGGPSEQYF. CDR3 sequence (DNA): TGTGCCAGCAGTGGAGTAGCGGGGGGGCCGTCCGAGCAGTACTTC. The whole variable domain, remainder taken from reference TRBV28 and TRBJ2-7, is DVKVTQSSRYLVKRTGEKVFLECVQDMDHENMFWYRQDPGLGLRLIYFSYDVKMKEKGDIPEGYSVSREKKERFSLILESASTNQTSMYLCASSGVAGGPSEQYFGPGTRLTVT.

The chain combines TRBV5-1 with TRBJ1-2, with a tentative D call TRBD1 (5 bases). V was pared by 0 bases and J by 3 bases, with 12 bases between. The CDR3 sequence is 15 residues long. The V gene's germline CDR1 is SGHRS and CDR2 YFSETQ. The CDR3 loop reads CASSLAGANYYGYTF. The CDR3 DNA follows: TGCGCCAGCAGCTTGGCTGGGGCCAATTACTATGGCTACACCTTC.

The CDR3 bases are TGTGCCTGGAGTGTACCTCAGGGGATCCCTTATTCACCCCTCCACTTT. Translated: CAWSVPQGIPYSPLHF. This sequence joins TRBV30 and TRBJ1-6, with D perhaps matching TRBD1 (6 bases). The CDR3 sequence is 16 residues long. Trimming cost V 0 bases and J 8 bases, with 17 bases left between them. Germline CDR1 and CDR2: GTSNPN and SVGIG (reference sequence).

The chain recombines TRBV29-1 with TRBJ1-1; TRBD1 aligns across 9 bases. Germline CDR1 is SQVTM and CDR2 is ANQGSEA. The junction had 8 bases not matched to a gene; V was cut back by 7 bases and J by 5 bases. This CDR3 contains 13 residues. The CDR3 spells CSDQTGQGTEAFF. The CDR3, as DNA: TGCAGCGACCAAACGGGACAGGGAACTGAAGCTTTCTTT.

J is TRBJ1-2 and V is TRBV7-9; a weak D match, TRBD1 (5 bases). Germline values: CDR1 SEHNR, CDR2 FQNEAQ (reference sequence). Deletions cut 1 base from V and 8 bases from J, with 11 bases between. There are 13 residues in the CDR3. CDR3 residues: CASSLGGAGGYTF. The CDR3 nucleotides are TGTGCCAGCAGCTTAGGTGGGGCCGGGGGCTACACCTTC. Full variable domain (remainder filled in from reference TRBV7-9 and TRBJ1-2): DTGVSQNPRHKITKRGQNVTFRCDPISEHNRLYWYRQTLGQGPEFLTYFQNEAQLEKSRLLSDRFSAERPKGSFSTLEIQRTEQGDSAMYLCASSLGGAGGYTFGSGTRLTVV.

This clone was observed once. The chain joins TRBV6-6 to TRBJ2-3, with D maybe TRBD1 (5 bases). Looked up from germline, CDR1 is MNHNY and CDR2 is SVGAGI (reference sequence). This CDR3 has 13 residues. Trimming took off 6 bases at V and 3 bases at J, with 10 bases between the two ends. The CDR3 coding sequence is TGTGCCAGCAGCGCAGGGCCGACAGATACGCAGTATTTT. Translation gives CASSAGPTDTQYF.

V is TRBV5-4 and J is TRBJ2-5, with D perhaps matching TRBD1 (5 bases). V shed 6 bases and J shed 2 bases, with 17 bases lying between them. CDR3 length: 15 amino acids. Looked up from germline, CDR1 is SGHNT and CDR2 is YYREEE (reference sequence). CDR3 DNA sequence: TGTGCCAGCACCGACCTAGACAGTACTCAAGAGACCCAGTACTTC. Translation gives CASTDLDSTQETQYF.

This chain connects TRBV7-8 to TRBJ2-6; possible D gene TRBD2, 5 bases. Trimming took off 5 bases at V and 1 base at J, with 18 bases between the two ends. Germline assignment: CDR1 SGHVS and CDR2 FQNEAQ. The CDR3 is made up of 18 amino acids. The CDR3 protein is CASSTYRDLLSGANVLTF. The CDR3 nucleotides are TGTGCCAGCAGCACTTACCGGGATCTCCTTTCTGGGGCCAACGTCCTGACTTTC.

V is TRBV29-1 and J is TRBJ2-2; the match to TRBD2 covers 7 bases. The trim removed 7 bases at V and 5 bases at J, leaving 10 bases unmatched. There are 14 residues in the CDR3. CDR1 and CDR2 from the germline V gene are SQVTM and ANQGSEA. Here the CDR3 DNA reads TGCAGCGCTCTCGGGAGGCGGGGGACCGGGGAGCTGTTTTTT. This encodes CSALGRRGTGELFF.

Only one count was recorded for this clone. The V call is TRBV19, the J call TRBJ2-5, with D possibly TRBD2 on 6 matching bases. This CDR3 has 14 residues. CDR1 and CDR2 (germline): LNHDA, SQIVND (reference sequence). The V end lost 6 bases, the J end lost 2 bases, and 13 bases lay between the germline ends. The CDR3 loop is CASSRDFRQETQYF. The CDR3 DNA follows: TGTGCCAGTAGCCGGGACTTTAGACAAGAGACCCAGTACTTC.